This entry lists 19 T cell receptor beta chains sequenced from one sample in a study of response to subunit inactivated influenza vaccine (dated by TCRdb to the late 2010s). The library was prepared using RT-PCR. Sequencing took place on an Illumina HiSeq 2500. TCRdb cleaned the public reads at Q25 with fastp, built clones with MiXCR and kept in-frame beta chains. Entries are consolidated by CDR3 protein sequence, retaining the most common genes and DNA. The sample records under 200,000 distinct CDR3 sequences, 12% of which are singletons. Of the sample, about 29% is held by the ten largest clones. The same sample was also studied in work on T cells expressing NK-cell markers. As that second paper reports: The TCR beta cDNA libraries were made using 5'RACE template switching, a step that added both a universal primer site and unique molecular identifiers.

The input for sequencing was CD8+ T cells sorted from PBMCs, taken 11 to 12 days after vaccination. The receptors shown here come from a man aged 45-65 years who received an inactivated influenza vaccine. Donor details come from another sample of the same person, matched by shared clones.

In this sample, this clonotype turned up many times. This rearrangement joins TRBV7-9 to TRBJ2-5; perhaps TRBD2 as D (6 bases). Germline values: CDR1 SEHNR, CDR2 FQNEAQ (reference sequence). The CDR3 consists of 17 residues. Trimming took 4 bases from V and 5 from J, leaving 23 bases between them. CDR3: CASSSLRRGAGWETQYF. The CDR3 DNA is TGTGCCAGCAGCTCCTTACGTCGCGGGGCGGGATGGGAGACCCAGTACTTC.

This clonotype turned up a few times. A junction boundary mismatches the germline segment, possibly from a read error. The chain recombines TRBV7-7 with TRBJ2-2; D call uncertain. In germline, CDR1 is SSHAT, CDR2 FNYEAQ (reference sequence). This CDR3 has 15 amino acids. The CDR3 DNA follows: TGTGCTAGCAGCTTTTCCCCTCACCCCACCGGGGAGCTGTTTTTT. It translates to CASSFSPHPTGELFF.

In nucleotides, the CDR3 is TGTGCCAGCAGTCCCCTACTAGCGGGAGGGCCCGGCACGCAGTATTTT. Amino acid sequence: CASSPLLAGGPGTQYF. V and J are TRBV28 and TRBJ2-3; TRBD2 matches at 13 bases. The junction had 11 bases not matched to a gene; V was cut back by 5 bases and J by 9 bases. The length of the CDR3 is 16 residues. Germline V gene data show CDR1 as MDHEN and CDR2 as SYDVKM.

This clonotype was seen a single time. The rearrangement joins TRBV4-3 to TRBJ2-2, with 8 bases identical to TRBD2. Trimming cost V 3 bases and J 4 bases; bases outside gene matches: 4. From germline, CDR1 is LGHNA and CDR2 YSLEER. The CDR3 covers 15 residues. The CDR3 DNA reads as TGCGCCAGCAGCCACGGGCGGGGGGCCACCGGGGAGCTGTTTTTT. Its protein product is CASSHGRGATGELFF.

This clonotype was counted only a few times. The chain links TRBV6-5 to TRBJ1-4; D unresolved. CDR1 and CDR2 (germline): MNHEY, SVGAGI. The CDR3 extends over 15 amino acids. V lost 0 bases and J lost 7, with 12 bases in between. CDR3 DNA sequence: TGTGCCAGCAGTTACTCTAGTGGAGAGTCTGAAAAACTGTTTTTT. Translated, it gives CASSYSSGESEKLFF.

As for this clonotype: An end of the junction does not agree with germline; a read error may underlie this. V is TRBV12-3 or TRBV12-4 and J is TRBJ2-5, with TRBD2 identical over 10 bases. This CDR3 spans 14 amino acids. The CDR3: CASSGAGGRETHYF. The CDR3 DNA is TGTGCCAGCAGTGGAGCGGGAGGGCGGGAGACCCACTACTTC.

The sample holds a few counts of this clonotype. This chain connects TRBV4-2 to TRBJ2-7; no clear D. Trimming took off 0 bases at V and 0 bases at J, with 12 bases between the two ends. CDR1 and CDR2 from the germline V gene are LGHNA and YNFKEQ. CDR3 length: 16 residues. The CDR3 is CASSQENVGGSYEQYF. For the CDR3, the DNA is TGTGCCAGCAGCCAAGAGAACGTCGGCGGCTCCTACGAGCAGTACTTC.

The chain recombines TRBV5-4 with TRBJ2-7; 7 bases agree with TRBD2. V was clipped by 4 bases and J by 6 bases; unmatched bases: 13. This CDR3 contains 15 residues. Germline V lookup: CDR1 SGHNT, CDR2 YYREEE (reference sequence). The CDR3 reads CASSPGGAGESEQYF. DNA of the CDR3: TGTGCCAGCAGCCCGGGAGGTGCCGGGGAATCCGAGCAGTACTTC.

The chain has TRBV6-5 and TRBJ2-3, with D hard to call. The germline V gene has CDR1 MNHEY and CDR2 SVGAGI. The V and J ends lost 2 bases and 2 bases respectively, with 8 bases between them. The CDR3 is 14 residues long. CDR3 residues: CASSYEWFTDTQYF. CDR3 DNA: TGTGCCAGCAGTTACGAATGGTTCACAGATACGCAGTATTTT.

In this sample, this clonotype turned up a few times. V gene TRBV4-3 combines with J gene TRBJ2-5; no clear D gene. Trimming left V 1 base short and J 1 base short, with 10 bases between. This CDR3 contains 15 residues. The germline CDR1 and CDR2 sequences are LGHNA and YSLEER. This CDR3 reads CASSQGRAVQETQYF. CDR3 coding DNA: TGCGCCAGCAGCCAAGGACGGGCAGTCCAAGAGACCCAGTACTTC.

This clonotype was seen at least ten times. The CDR3, as DNA: TGTGCCAGCAGTTACGACGGGGAGATCACTGAAGCTTTCTTT. Residues: CASSYDGEITEAFF. The chain joins TRBV6-5 to TRBJ1-1, with unresolved D. The CDR3 has 14 amino acids. Germline CDR1 MNHEY, CDR2 SVGAGI. The V gene lost 2 bases and the J gene lost 4 bases, with 11 bases spanning the gap.

The V call is TRBV10-3, the J call TRBJ1-3, with a possible D match to TRBD1 (6 bases). Trimming took off 3 bases at V and 0 bases at J, with 15 bases between the two ends. There are 17 residues in the CDR3. Germline V CDR1 and CDR2: ENHRY, SYGVKD. This CDR3 reads CAISESKTGSSGNTIYF. CDR3 DNA: TGTGCCATCAGTGAATCGAAGACAGGTAGCTCTGGAAACACCATATATTTT.

The chain employs TRBV28 and TRBJ2-1; D not resolved. This CDR3 spans 17 amino acids. V lost 4 bases to trimming and J lost 0 bases, with 16 bases between them. Germline V lookup: CDR1 MDHEN, CDR2 SYDVKM. CDR3: CASSSETARSSYNEQFF. CDR3 nucleotide sequence: TGTGCCAGCAGTTCTGAGACCGCCCGAAGCTCCTACAATGAGCAGTTCTTC.

This clonotype appeared a few times. The CDR3 coding sequence is TGTGCCACCGGCAACGAGATGGTTTGGCAGCCCCAGCATTTT. Protein sequence: CATGNEMVWQPQHF. The chain joins TRBV6-2 or TRBV6-3 to TRBJ1-5; no firm D call. The germline V gene encodes CDR1 MNHEY and CDR2 SVGEGT. V was shortened by 10 bases and J by 7 bases, with 20 bases between the two germline ends. The CDR3 consists of 14 residues.

This clonotype showed up just a few times. The rearrangement uses TRBV19 and TRBJ1-2, with TRBD1 identical over 9 bases. This CDR3 has 15 amino acids. Germline-derived CDR1 and CDR2 are LNHDA and SQIVND (reference sequence). Trimming at V came to 1 base and at J to 6 bases, leaving 6 bases not matched to a gene. In DNA, the CDR3 is TGTGCCAGTAGTATAGCTTGGACAGGGGAGAATGGCTACACCTTC. Translation gives CASSIAWTGENGYTF. Together with reference TRBV19 and TRBJ1-2, the CDR3 gives the full variable domain: DGGITQSPKYLFRKEGQNVTLSCEQNLNHDAMYWYRQDPGQGLRLIYYSQIVNDFQKGDIAEGYSVSREKKESFPLTVTSAQKNPTAFYLCASSIAWTGENGYTFGSGTRLTVV.

The chain joins TRBV6-2 or TRBV6-3 to TRBJ1-1; tentatively, D is TRBD1 (5 bases). The CDR3 spans 10 residues. V lost 8 bases and J lost 7, with 8 bases in between. Germline loops: CDR1 MNHEY, CDR2 SVGEGT. The CDR3 sequence is CASRGGEAFF. The CDR3 DNA sequence: TGTGCCAGCCGGGGCGGTGAAGCTTTCTTT.

The V and J genes are TRBV10-3 and TRBJ2-3; a possible D gene is TRBD2 (5 bases). CDR3 length: 18 residues. Trimming removed 3 bases at V and 5 bases at J, with 24 bases between. The germline gives CDR1 ENHRY, CDR2 SYGVKD. CDR3 DNA: TGTGCCATCAGTGATCCCCCCTCTAGCAGCGATTTAGTAGATACGCAGTATTTT. Translating it yields CAISDPPSSSDLVDTQYF.

The CDR3 protein is CASSSSAYEQYF. Here the CDR3 DNA reads TGTGCCAGCAGCTCCTCGGCCTACGAGCAGTACTTC. The rearrangement joins TRBV7-6 to TRBJ2-7; D gene uncertain. The V gene lost 4 bases and the J gene lost 2 bases, with 6 bases spanning the gap. CDR3 length: 12 residues. Germline CDR1 and CDR2: SGHVS and FNYEAQ.

This clonotype appeared a few times. The V gene is TRBV20-1, the J gene TRBJ2-7; 10 nucleotides match TRBD1. V lost 4 bases and J lost 2; bases outside the gene matches: 5. Germline assignment: CDR1 DFQATT and CDR2 SNEGSKA (reference sequence). This CDR3 is 14 amino acids long. CDR3 DNA sequence: TGCAGTGCTAAACCCGGGACAGGGGCCTACGAGCAGTACTTC. Its translation is CSAKPGTGAYEQYF.